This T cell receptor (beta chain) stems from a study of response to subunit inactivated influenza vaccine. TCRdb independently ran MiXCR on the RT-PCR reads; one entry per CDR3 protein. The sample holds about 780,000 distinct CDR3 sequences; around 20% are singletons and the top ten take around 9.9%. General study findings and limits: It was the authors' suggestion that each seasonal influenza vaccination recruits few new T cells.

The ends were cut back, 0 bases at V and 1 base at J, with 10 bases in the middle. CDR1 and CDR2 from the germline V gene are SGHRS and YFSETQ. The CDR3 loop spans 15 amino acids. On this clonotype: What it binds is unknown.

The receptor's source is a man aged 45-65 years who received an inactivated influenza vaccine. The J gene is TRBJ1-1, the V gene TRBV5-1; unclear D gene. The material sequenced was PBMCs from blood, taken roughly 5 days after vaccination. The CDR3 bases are TGCGCCAGCAGCTTGGCCGTCCAGCAGAACACTGAAGCTTTCTTT. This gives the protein CASSLAVQQNTEAFF. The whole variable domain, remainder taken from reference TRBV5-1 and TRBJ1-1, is KAGVTQTPRYLIKTRGQQVTLSCSPISGHRSVSWYQQTPGQGLQFLFEYFSETQRNKGNFPGRFSGRQFSNSRSEMNVSTLELGDSALYLCASSLAVQQNTEAFFGQGTRLTVV.